Listed here are 18 T cell receptor beta chains from one sample, sequenced in a study of blood T cell repertoires in COVID-19 (dated by TCRdb to the early 2020s). Libraries were built with the immunoSEQ multiplex PCR assay. This immuneACCESS table, as held by TCRdb, lists in-frame sequences with V and J called but not all clones. Of the missing ones, under half trace to an unresolved V gene in checked studies; the others have no known cause. The sample table contains 200,000 or so clones; only one count was recorded for approximately 90% of them. The biggest ten clones account for roughly 2.6% of the sample. The source material was peripheral blood. The receptors come from a man aged 25-40 years with COVID-19, enrolled during active disease.

The chain is built from TRBV7-3 and TRBJ1-4; D call uncertain. CDR1 is SGHTA and CDR2 is FQGTGA in the germline V gene. Trimming removed 2 bases from V and 4 bases from J, with 5 bases in between. CDR3 length equals 13 residues. The CDR3 loop is CASSLSLNEKLFF. The CDR3 coding sequence is TGTGCCAGCAGCTTATCACTTAATGAAAAACTGTTTTTT. The full variable domain, completed using reference TRBV7-3 and TRBJ1-4, is GAGVSQTPSNKVTEKGKYVELRCDPISGHTALYWYRQSLGQGPEFLIYFQGTGAADDSGLPNDRFFAVRPEGSVSTLKIQRTERGDSAVYLCASSLSLNEKLFFGSGTQLSVL.

This chain uses TRBV2 with TRBJ1-2; D remains ambiguous. The CDR3 runs 14 residues. Germline V gene data show CDR1 as SNHLY and CDR2 as FYNNEI. V lost 3 bases and J lost 0, with 8 bases in between. CDR3 in DNA: TGTGCCAGCAGTGAGTGGCAGACTAACTATGGCTACACCTTC. It is translated as CASSEWQTNYGYTF.

The gene calls are TRBV5-1 and TRBJ2-7, with D possibly matching TRBD1 (11 bases). The CDR3 has 19 residues. V gave up 2 bases and J gave up 2 bases, with 26 bases separating them. CDR1 and CDR2 (germline): SGHRS, YFSETQ. In DNA, the CDR3 is TGCGCCAGCAGCTTTTACGGACAGGGGGCTAGCGGGAGTCCCTACGAGCAGTACTTC. Encoded protein: CASSFYGQGASGSPYEQYF. The variable domain in full, with the rest retrieved from reference TRBV5-1 and TRBJ2-7, is KAGVTQTPRYLIKTRGQQVTLSCSPISGHRSVSWYQQTPGQGLQFLFEYFSETQRNKGNFPGRFSGRQFSNSRSEMNVSTLELGDSALYLCASSFYGQGASGSPYEQYFGPGTRLTVT.

The chain couples TRBV6-6 to TRBJ2-1, with 10 positions matching TRBD1. The CDR3 is 16 residues long. Germline-derived CDR1 and CDR2 are MNHNY and SVGAGI (reference sequence). V lost 5 bases and J lost 6; bases outside the gene matches: 10. The CDR3 region is CASSAQPGQGFNEQFF. CDR3 in DNA: TGTGCCAGCAGTGCACAACCGGGACAGGGGTTCAATGAGCAGTTCTTC.

This sequence joins TRBV19 and TRBJ2-5; TRBD2 matches 8 bases. J lost 1 base, V lost 3 bases, and 4 bases had no gene match. CDR1 and CDR2 from the germline V gene are LNHDA and SQIVND (reference sequence). This CDR3 contains 15 residues. The CDR3 DNA sequence: TGTGCCAGTAGTATTTTAGGGACTAGCCAAGAGACCCAGTACTTC. It yields the protein CASSILGTSQETQYF.

The chain has TRBV4-3 and TRBJ1-2; 7 bases line up with TRBD1. Losses at the gene ends were 4 bases for V and 4 bases for J; bases not matched to a gene: 9. Germline CDR1 reads LGHNA; CDR2 reads YSLEER. The CDR3 sequence is 15 residues long. CDR3 residues: CASSLGTGTAYGYTF. CDR3 sequence (DNA): TGCGCCAGCAGCCTTGGCACAGGGACAGCCTATGGCTACACCTTC.

The gene calls are TRBV5-1 and TRBJ2-5, with D uncertain. CDR3 length equals 12 residues. Germline V gene lookup returns CDR1 SGHRS and CDR2 YFSETQ. Trimming removed 6 bases at V and 5 bases at J, with 11 bases between. The CDR3 DNA reads TGCGCCAGCACCCATAACGGGGAGACCCAGTACTTC. It yields the protein CASTHNGETQYF.

The genes are TRBV19 and TRBJ2-4; the match to TRBD2 covers 11 bases. Germline V gives CDR1 LNHDA, CDR2 SQIVND (reference sequence). This CDR3 region has 20 residues. The V and J ends lost 5 bases and 0 bases, in that order; junction bases with no gene match: 15. CDR3 nucleotides: TGTGCCAGTAGTCACCTATCTCCGGGACTAGCGGATTTAGCCAAAAACATTCAGTACTTC. Translation gives CASSHLSPGLADLAKNIQYF.

This clone was counted a few times. V and J are TRBV30 and TRBJ1-2, with TRBD1 matching over 9 bases. Looked up from germline, CDR1 is GTSNPN and CDR2 is SVGIG (reference sequence). V was clipped by 8 bases and J by 5 bases; unmatched bases: 6. This CDR3 is 12 amino acids long. The DNA of the CDR3 is TGTGCCCGATCCGGGACAGGGTATGGCTACACCTTC. This encodes CARSGTGYGYTF.

This sequence joins TRBV19 and TRBJ1-1, with D perhaps matching TRBD1 (5 bases). The CDR3 has 14 residues. Looked up from germline, CDR1 is LNHDA and CDR2 is SQIVND (reference sequence). Trimming stripped 7 bases from V and 2 bases from J, with 14 bases between. This CDR3 reads CASTADNRNTEAFF. CDR3 bases: TGTGCCAGTACCGCGGACAACCGCAACACTGAAGCTTTCTTT.

The V and J genes are TRBV28 and TRBJ2-7; 7 positions match TRBD1. The CDR3 length is 14 residues. CDR1 and CDR2 from the germline V gene are MDHEN and SYDVKM. Trimming took 3 bases from V and 11 from J; bases not matched to a gene: 13. The CDR3 coding sequence is TGTGCCAGCAGTTTTATACAGGGGAGTACTGGGGAGTACTTC. Protein: CASSFIQGSTGEYF.

J is TRBJ2-7 and V is TRBV5-6; the match to TRBD1 covers 11 bases. Germline CDR1 reads SGHDT; CDR2 reads YYEEEE. The CDR3 spans 16 residues. V lost 0 bases, J lost 6 bases, and 8 bases stayed unmatched. For the CDR3, the DNA is TGTGCCAGCAGCTTGGCCTACTGGGACAGGGGGTCCGAGCAGTACTTC. It yields the protein CASSLAYWDRGSEQYF.

The J gene is TRBJ1-1, the V gene TRBV5-1; 9 bases are shared with TRBD1. Germline loops: CDR1 SGHRS, CDR2 YFSETQ. With V trimmed by 4 bases and J by 5 bases, 6 bases remained unmatched. This CDR3 contains 14 residues. The chain's CDR3 is CASSPQGARTEAFF. The CDR3 nucleotides are TGCGCCAGCAGCCCACAGGGGGCGCGGACTGAAGCTTTCTTT.

The chain has TRBV10-3 and TRBJ2-7; TRBD2 is a possible D gene (5 bases). The V and J ends lost 10 bases and 0 bases respectively, with 13 bases between them. The CDR3 extends over 13 amino acids. The germline gives CDR1 ENHRY, CDR2 SYGVKD. The DNA for the CDR3 is TGTGCCACCCTTAGCGCAAGCTCCTACGAGCAGTACTTC. It specifies CATLSASSYEQYF.

This clone was detected only a few times. The CDR3, as DNA: TGTGCCAGCTCACCACCGCCAGGGGATGTCGAGCAGTACTTC. Protein: CASSPPPGDVEQYF. The rearrangement links TRBV18 to TRBJ2-7; D may be TRBD1 (6 bases). The V end was cut by 0 bases, the J end by 6 bases, with 12 bases between. This CDR3 region has 14 residues. The germline gives CDR1 KGHSH, CDR2 LQKENI.

V is TRBV3-1 (or the pseudogene TRBV3-2) and J is TRBJ2-1; 10 bases match TRBD2. CDR1 and CDR2 (germline): LGHDT, YNNKEL (reference sequence). The CDR3 loop spans 17 amino acids. The V gene end was trimmed by 4 bases and the J gene end by 6 bases; junction bases not matched to a gene: 12. The CDR3 nucleotides are TGTGCCAGCAGCCGCCGGAGGGGAGCGGGAGGGTTCAATGAGCAGTTCTTC. This translates into CASSRRRGAGGFNEQFF.

The genes are TRBV7-9 and TRBJ1-2; D uncertain. Germline CDR1 is SEHNR and CDR2 is FQNEAQ (reference sequence). The CDR3 runs 12 residues. Trimming removed 0 bases at V and 8 bases at J, with 7 bases between. The CDR3 DNA reads TGTGCCAGCAGCTTAGCTTTAGAGGGCTACACCTTC. Translating it yields CASSLALEGYTF.

CDR3 protein: CASSLAGIEQFF. The CDR3 DNA follows: TGTGCCAGCAGCCTAGCGGGAATTGAGCAGTTCTTC. The chain joins TRBV7-3 to TRBJ2-1; 9 bases match TRBD2. J lost 9 bases, V lost 5 bases, and 2 bases had no gene match. The germline gives CDR1 SGHTA, CDR2 FQGTGA. The CDR3 sequence is 12 residues long.